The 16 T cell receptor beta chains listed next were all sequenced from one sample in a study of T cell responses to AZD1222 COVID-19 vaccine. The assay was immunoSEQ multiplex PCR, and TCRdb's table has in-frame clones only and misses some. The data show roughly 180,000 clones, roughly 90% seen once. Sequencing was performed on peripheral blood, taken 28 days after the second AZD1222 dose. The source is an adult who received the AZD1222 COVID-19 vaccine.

CDR3 protein: CASSQELTATEAFF. CDR3 DNA: TGTGCCAGCAGCCAAGAACTGACCGCCACTGAAGCTTTCTTT. The chain employs TRBV14 and TRBJ1-1; no firm D call. V dropped 0 bases and J dropped 4 bases, with 9 bases sitting between them. Germline-derived CDR1 and CDR2 are SGHDN and FVKESK. The CDR3 contains 14 residues.

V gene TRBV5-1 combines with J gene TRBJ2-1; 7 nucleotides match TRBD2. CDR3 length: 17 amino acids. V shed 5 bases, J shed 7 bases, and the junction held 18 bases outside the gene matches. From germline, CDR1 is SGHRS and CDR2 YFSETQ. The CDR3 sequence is CASSHDLTSVGGNEQFF. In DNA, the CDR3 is TGCGCCAGCAGTCACGACCTTACTAGCGTCGGAGGTAATGAGCAGTTCTTC.

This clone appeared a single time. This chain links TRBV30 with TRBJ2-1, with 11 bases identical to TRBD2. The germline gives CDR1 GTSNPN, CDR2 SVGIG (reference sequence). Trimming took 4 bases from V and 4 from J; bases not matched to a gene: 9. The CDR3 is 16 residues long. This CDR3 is CAWTHPGTSGYNEQFF. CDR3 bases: TGTGCCTGGACCCATCCCGGGACTAGCGGTTACAATGAGCAGTTCTTC.

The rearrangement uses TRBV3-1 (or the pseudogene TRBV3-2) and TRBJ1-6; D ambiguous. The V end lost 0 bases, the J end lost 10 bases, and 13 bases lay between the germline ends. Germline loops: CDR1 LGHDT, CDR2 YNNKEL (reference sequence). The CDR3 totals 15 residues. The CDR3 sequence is CASSQEPGVGSPLHF. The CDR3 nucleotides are TGTGCCAGCAGCCAAGAGCCCGGGGTTGGGTCACCCCTCCACTTT.

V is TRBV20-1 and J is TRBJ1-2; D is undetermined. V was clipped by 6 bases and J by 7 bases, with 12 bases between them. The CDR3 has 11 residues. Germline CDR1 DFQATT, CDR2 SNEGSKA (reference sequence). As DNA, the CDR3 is TGCAGTGCCGTGAGGGAGGGTGGCTACACCTTC. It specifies CSAVREGGYTF.

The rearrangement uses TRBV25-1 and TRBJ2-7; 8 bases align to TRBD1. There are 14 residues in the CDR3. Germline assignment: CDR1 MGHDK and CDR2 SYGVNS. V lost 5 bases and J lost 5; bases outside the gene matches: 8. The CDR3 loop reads CASSSPGQGDEQYF. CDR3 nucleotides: TGTGCCAGCAGTTCGCCAGGACAGGGTGACGAGCAGTACTTC.

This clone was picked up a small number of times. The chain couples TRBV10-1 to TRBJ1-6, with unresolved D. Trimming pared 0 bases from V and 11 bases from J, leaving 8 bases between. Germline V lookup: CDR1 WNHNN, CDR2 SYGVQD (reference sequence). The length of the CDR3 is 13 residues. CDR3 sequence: CASSESLDTPLHF. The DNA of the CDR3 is TGCGCCAGCAGTGAGTCGTTGGATACACCCCTCCACTTT.

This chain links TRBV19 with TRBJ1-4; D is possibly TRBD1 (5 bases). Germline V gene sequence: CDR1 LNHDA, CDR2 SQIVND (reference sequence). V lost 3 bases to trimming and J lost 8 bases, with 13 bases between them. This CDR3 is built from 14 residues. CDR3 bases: TGTGCCAGTAGTATTCTCCAGGGTGGGGAAAAACTGTTTTTT. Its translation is CASSILQGGEKLFF.

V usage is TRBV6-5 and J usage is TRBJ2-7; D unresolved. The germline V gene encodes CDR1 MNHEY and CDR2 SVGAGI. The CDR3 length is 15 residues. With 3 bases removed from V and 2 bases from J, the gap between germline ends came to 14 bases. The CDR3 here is CASSYKAGITYEQYF. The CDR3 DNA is TGTGCCAGCAGTTATAAGGCCGGAATAACCTACGAGCAGTACTTC.

The CDR3 DNA follows: TGTGCCAGCAGCTTATGGTCGGTACCGAACACTGAAGCTTTCTTT. Its translation is CASSLWSVPNTEAFF. This chain joins TRBV7-2 and TRBJ1-1; D unresolved. This CDR3 contains 15 residues. Between the trimmed V and J ends, which lost 2 bases and 1 base, there was a span of 11 bases. The germline V gene encodes CDR1 SGHTA and CDR2 FQGNSA. Full variable domain (missing parts from reference TRBV7-2 and TRBJ1-1): GAGVSQSPSNKVTEKGKDVELRCDPISGHTALYWYRQSLGQGLEFLIYFQGNSAPDKSGLPSDRFSAERTGGSVSTLTIQRTQQEDSAVYLCASSLWSVPNTEAFFGQGTRLTVV.

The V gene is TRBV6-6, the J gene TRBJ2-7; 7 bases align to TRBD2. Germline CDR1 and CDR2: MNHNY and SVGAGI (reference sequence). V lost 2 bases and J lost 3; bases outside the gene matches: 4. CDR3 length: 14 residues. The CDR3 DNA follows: TGTGCCAGCAGTTACGGACTAGGAGGCTACGAGCAGTACTTC. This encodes CASSYGLGGYEQYF.

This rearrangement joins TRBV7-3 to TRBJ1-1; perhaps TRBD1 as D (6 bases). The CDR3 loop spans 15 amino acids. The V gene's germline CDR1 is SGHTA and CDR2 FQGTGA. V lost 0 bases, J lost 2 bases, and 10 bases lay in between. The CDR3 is CASSLTKGGNTEAFF. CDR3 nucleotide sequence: TGTGCCAGCAGCTTAACGAAGGGGGGCAACACTGAAGCTTTCTTT.

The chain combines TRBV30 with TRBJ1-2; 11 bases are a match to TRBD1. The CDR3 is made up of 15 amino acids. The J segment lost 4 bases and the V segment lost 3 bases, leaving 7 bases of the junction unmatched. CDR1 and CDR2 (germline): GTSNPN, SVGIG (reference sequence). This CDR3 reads CAWRIPGQGVYGYTF. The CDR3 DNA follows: TGTGCCTGGAGGATCCCGGGACAGGGGGTCTATGGCTACACCTTC.

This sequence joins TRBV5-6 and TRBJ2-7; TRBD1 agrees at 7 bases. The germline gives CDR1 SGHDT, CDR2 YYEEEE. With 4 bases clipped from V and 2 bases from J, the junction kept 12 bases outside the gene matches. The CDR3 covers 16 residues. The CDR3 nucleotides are TGTGCCAGCAGCCGCACGGACAGGAGGTCACCCTACGAGCAGTACTTC. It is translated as CASSRTDRRSPYEQYF.

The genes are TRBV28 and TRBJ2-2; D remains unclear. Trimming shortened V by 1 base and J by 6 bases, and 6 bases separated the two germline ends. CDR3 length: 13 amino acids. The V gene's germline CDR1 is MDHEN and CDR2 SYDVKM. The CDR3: CASSLSAPGELFF. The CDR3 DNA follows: TGTGCCAGCAGTTTATCCGCTCCCGGGGAGCTGTTTTTT.

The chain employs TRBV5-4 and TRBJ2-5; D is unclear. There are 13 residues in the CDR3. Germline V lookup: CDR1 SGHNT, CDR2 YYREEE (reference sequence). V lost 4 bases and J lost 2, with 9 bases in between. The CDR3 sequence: CASSRPEQETQYF. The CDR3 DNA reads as TGTGCCAGCAGCCGACCCGAGCAAGAGACCCAGTACTTC.